Included here is one T cell receptor beta chain sequence, with context. The sample comes from a study of blood T cell repertoires in COVID-19. Study overall: COVID-19 samples from acute and convalescent phases originated in the United States, Italy and Spain. The analysed material was cDNA or gDNA that came from T cells, B-cell-depleted T cells, or PBMCs.

Germline CDR1 reads MNHNS; CDR2 reads SASEGT. V lost 2 bases to trimming and J lost 4 bases; unmatched junction nucleotides: 11. This CDR3 has 17 amino acids. Source study methods: Estimation of nucleated cell counts was performed using reference gene primer amplification. Produced via immunoSEQ multiplex PCR; TCRdb's table is partial and in-frame only. The V and J calls and clone size come from that table; D and trimming were worked out from the DNA. The sample contains about 120,000 clones, roughly 80% of which appear only once. Sequencing used peripheral blood. The V and J genes are TRBV6-1 and TRBJ1-5; TRBD1 agrees at 7 bases. The clonotype originates from a human donor in a cohort sampled during active COVID-19. The CDR3: CASSEFRDSKGNQPQHF. The CDR3 DNA is TGTGCCAGCAGTGAATTTCGGGACAGTAAAGGGAATCAGCCCCAGCATTTT.